This section outlines one TCR beta chain sequence together with its context. Its cognate antigen is unknown. The sample comes from a study of cytomegalovirus exposure and HLA in healthy donors. While unrecorded immune exposures were likely, the donors were nominally healthy when sampled. This CDR3 has 15 amino acids. Germline V lookup: CDR1 LNHDA, CDR2 SQIVND (reference sequence). V dropped 5 bases and J dropped 5; count of bases not matched to a gene: 7. Overall study findings and caveats: In a later analysis, at a false discovery rate of 0.05, about 16,000 TCR beta sequences matched HLA alleles.

With 60 Vbeta and 13 Jbeta primers, the PCR was carried out. Some clones are missing from TCRdb's copy, which holds only in-frame ones; the method was immunoSEQ multiplex PCR. The repertoire holds about 170,000 clones, with 80% to 90% as singletons. The sample taken for sequencing was PBMCs. This chain joins TRBV19 and TRBJ2-5; 11 bases align to TRBD2. This sequence originates from a girl between 5 and 17 years old in good health and CMV-seropositive. Here the CDR3 DNA reads TGTGCCAGTAGTGGCCTAGCGGGGGGCCGGGAGACCCAGTACTTC. Its protein is CASSGLAGGRETQYF.